A single sample gave rise to the 4 T cell receptor beta chains below, sequenced in a study of PD-1 blockade in classical Hodgkin lymphoma (dated by TCRdb to the early 2020s). Taken with the paper, the label for time point translates to: cycle 4 day 1 (C4D1), after 5 to 7 weeks of nivolumab. Relapse after autologous stem cell transplantation had occurred in all trial patients, and cohorts A, B and C were distinguished by prior brentuximab vedotin exposure. Receptor libraries were prepared by the immunoSEQ multiplex PCR assay. The immuneACCESS repertoire file appears here via TCRdb, limited to in-frame rearrangements. These files lack a portion of the clones; in checked studies, under half of the deficit traces to unresolved V genes, and the cause of the others is not known. The sample has roughly 90,000 clones on record, nearly 85% of them singletons. The ten largest clones capture 17% of the sample.

The source was peripheral blood mononuclear cells (PBMCs), collected before the fourth cycle of nivolumab. Every receptor here comes from a human donor with classical Hodgkin lymphoma.

The chain links TRBV6-5 to TRBJ1-1, with D possibly matching TRBD1 (5 bases). The CDR3 runs 13 residues. With 10 bases removed from V and 6 bases from J, the gap between germline ends came to 18 bases. CDR1 and CDR2 from the germline V gene are MNHEY and SVGAGI. Written as DNA, the CDR3 is TGTGCCACCCAAGAGGGGTTATTAGCTGAAGCTTTCTTT. It codes for CATQEGLLAEAFF.

This clone was picked up one time. The J gene is TRBJ2-1, the V gene TRBV5-1; 9 bases fit TRBD1. Germline values: CDR1 SGHRS, CDR2 YFSETQ. V was clipped by 1 base and J by 9 bases; unmatched bases: 8. This CDR3 spans 15 amino acids. The CDR3 here is CASSLTGGEVAEQFF. The DNA of the CDR3 is TGCGCCAGCAGCTTGACAGGGGGCGAGGTCGCTGAGCAGTTCTTC.

This chain connects TRBV21-1 to TRBJ2-2; the table names TRBD2, a call not compared with the DNA. TRBV21-1 is tagged as a pseudogene. CDR3 length: 16 amino acids. CDR3 in DNA: TGTGCCAGCAGCAAACCAAGCGGGAGCGGCACCGGGGAGCTGTTTTTT. It is translated as CASSKPSGSGTGELFF.

The chain recombines TRBV27 with TRBJ2-5, with D possibly matching TRBD2 (7 bases). Germline lookup yields CDR1 MNHEY and CDR2 SMNVEV (reference sequence). Trimming took 0 bases from V and 5 from J, leaving 10 bases between them. This CDR3 has 14 residues. The CDR3 bases are TGTGCCAGCAGTTTATCGGGGGGGCGGGAGACCCAGTACTTC. Amino acid sequence: CASSLSGGRETQYF.